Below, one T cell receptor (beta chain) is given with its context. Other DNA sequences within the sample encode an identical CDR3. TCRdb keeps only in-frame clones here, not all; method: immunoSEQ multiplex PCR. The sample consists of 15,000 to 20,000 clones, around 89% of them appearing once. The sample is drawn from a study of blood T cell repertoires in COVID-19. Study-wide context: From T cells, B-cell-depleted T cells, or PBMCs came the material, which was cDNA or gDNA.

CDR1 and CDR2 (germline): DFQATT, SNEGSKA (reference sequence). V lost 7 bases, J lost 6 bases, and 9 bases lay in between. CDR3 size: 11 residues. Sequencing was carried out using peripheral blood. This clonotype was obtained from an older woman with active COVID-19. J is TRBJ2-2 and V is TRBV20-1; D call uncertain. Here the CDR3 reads CSVTRSGELFF. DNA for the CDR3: TGCAGTGTTACGCGGTCCGGGGAGCTGTTTTTT.